The 9 T cell receptor beta chains given below trace back to one sample, sequenced in a study of blood T cell repertoires in COVID-19. Sequencing used immunoSEQ multiplex PCR; TCRdb keeps in-frame clones, though not all of them. The table has about 140,000 clones, roughly 80% seen once. The specimen was peripheral blood. Receptors originate from a woman aged 50 to 60 with active or convalescent COVID-19.

This sequence joins TRBV7-2 and TRBJ2-5; 9 nucleotides match TRBD2. This CDR3 spans 14 amino acids. V lost 1 base, J lost 5 bases, and 2 bases stayed unmatched. CDR1 and CDR2 (germline): SGHTA, FQGNSA. The CDR3 DNA reads TGTGCCAGCAGCTTAGGACTAGCGGTGGAGACCCAGTACTTC. Translated, it gives CASSLGLAVETQYF. Full variable domain (remainder filled in from reference TRBV7-2 and TRBJ2-5): GAGVSQSPSNKVTEKGKDVELRCDPISGHTALYWYRQSLGQGLEFLIYFQGNSAPDKSGLPSDRFSAERTGGSVSTLTIQRTQQEDSAVYLCASSLGLAVETQYFGPGTRLLVL.

The genes are TRBV4-1 and TRBJ2-5; 10 nucleotides agree with TRBD2. Germline-derived CDR1 and CDR2 are MGHRA and YSYEKL. This CDR3 comprises 18 residues. With V trimmed by 0 bases and J by 4 bases, 11 bases remained unmatched. CDR3 in amino acids: CASSQERGAGGPRETQYF. In DNA form, the CDR3 reads TGCGCCAGCAGCCAAGAACGGGGAGCGGGAGGGCCTAGAGAGACCCAGTACTTC.

This chain connects TRBV10-3 to TRBJ1-2; 8 positions match TRBD1. Trimming took 6 bases from V and 4 from J; bases not matched to a gene: 10. CDR3 length equals 15 residues. CDR1 and CDR2 from the germline V gene are ENHRY and SYGVKD. The CDR3 loop is CAISGGTGGSYGYTF. In DNA, the CDR3 is TGTGCCATCAGCGGTGGGACAGGCGGAAGCTATGGCTACACCTTC.

As for this clone: Other DNA sequences in this sample translate to the same CDR3. This rearrangement joins TRBV19 to TRBJ1-3; D call uncertain. The CDR3 sequence is 14 residues long. Germline assignment: CDR1 LNHDA and CDR2 SQIVND (reference sequence). V was clipped by 3 bases and J by 1 base, with 7 bases between them. In DNA, the CDR3 is TGTGCCAGTAGTATCACCGGTTCTGGAAACACCATATATTTT. Residues: CASSITGSGNTIYF.

J is TRBJ1-5 and V is TRBV28; D unclear. Germline CDR1 MDHEN, CDR2 SYDVKM. There are 13 residues in the CDR3. The V end was cut by 9 bases, the J end by 0 bases, with 9 bases between. The DNA for the CDR3 is TGTGCCAGTCAGTTGTATAGCAATCAGCCCCAGCATTTT. Translation: CASQLYSNQPQHF.

This clone was detected only once. This chain links TRBV5-1 with TRBJ2-1, with 12 nucleotides matching TRBD2. Losses at the gene ends were 4 bases for V and 8 bases for J; bases not matched to a gene: 4. CDR1 and CDR2 from the germline V gene are SGHRS and YFSETQ. There are 14 residues in the CDR3. CDR3: CASSRTSGVDEQFF. The CDR3 DNA reads TGCGCCAGCAGCAGGACTAGCGGGGTCGATGAGCAGTTCTTC.

V and J are TRBV5-1 and TRBJ1-2, with TRBD1 matching over 8 bases. The CDR3 runs to 12 residues. V shed 5 bases, J shed 5 bases, and the junction held 2 bases outside the gene matches. The V gene's germline CDR1 is SGHRS and CDR2 YFSETQ. In DNA, the CDR3 is TGCGCCAGCAGGGACAGGGATTATGGCTACACCTTC. This sequence encodes CASRDRDYGYTF.

This clone has more than one count but fewer than ten. The chain uses TRBV6-5 and TRBJ1-1, with 8 positions matching TRBD1. V was pared by 10 bases and J by 2 bases, with 6 bases of the junction left unmatched. There are 13 residues in the CDR3. CDR1 MNHEY and CDR2 SVGAGI come from the germline V gene. Here the CDR3 DNA reads TGTGCCACCTCAGACAGGGGTAACACTGAAGCTTTCTTT. It specifies CATSDRGNTEAFF.

The chain uses TRBV21-1 and TRBJ1-2; TRBD1 is the table's D call, not checked against the DNA. TRBV21-1 is a pseudogene locus. The CDR3 covers 13 residues. This CDR3 is CASRPEQGGRYTF. The CDR3, as DNA: TGTGCCAGCAGGCCAGAACAGGGCGGGCGCTACACCTTC.